Each of the 11 T cell receptor beta chains below was sequenced from the same sample in a study of cytomegalovirus exposure and HLA in healthy donors. PCR employed 60 Vbeta and 13 Jbeta primers. Profiling relied on immunoSEQ multiplex PCR, and the TCRdb table lists in-frame clones only, not all of them. The profile shows 200,000 to 250,000 clones, around 79% of them singletons. Sequences were obtained from PBMCs. The receptors were gathered from a man aged 18-30 years in good health and CMV-seronegative.

The chain is built from TRBV5-4 and TRBJ1-2; 7 bases map to TRBD1. CDR1 is SGHNT, CDR2 YYREEE, per germline (reference sequence). With 6 bases clipped from V and 10 bases from J, the junction kept 9 bases outside the gene matches. This CDR3 is built from 12 residues. The CDR3 coding sequence is TGTGCCAGCACCTCGGACAGGCCATTCTACACCTTC. Protein sequence: CASTSDRPFYTF. Full variable domain (missing parts from reference TRBV5-4 and TRBJ1-2): ETGVTQSPTHLIKTRGQQVTLRCSSQSGHNTVSWYQQALGQGPQFIFQYYREEENGRGNFPPRFSGLQFPNYSSELNVNALELDDSALYLCASTSDRPFYTFGSGTRLTVV.

The J gene is TRBJ1-4, the V gene TRBV7-2; D remains ambiguous. CDR1 is SGHTA and CDR2 is FQGNSA in the germline V gene. Trimming took 2 bases from V and 8 from J, leaving 12 bases between them. The CDR3 length is 14 residues. CDR3 in amino acids: CASSLKTEEEKLFF. DNA for the CDR3: TGTGCCAGCAGCTTAAAGACCGAGGAGGAAAAACTGTTTTTT.

The chain links TRBV5-1 to TRBJ2-1, with D possibly TRBD2 on 6 matching bases. CDR1 is SGHRS and CDR2 is YFSETQ in the germline V gene. The germline V and J ends were trimmed by 4 bases and 2 bases, with 19 bases remaining between them. This CDR3 comprises 17 residues. DNA for the CDR3: TGCGCCAGCAGCCCCGGGACTCGCACTCTGGCCTACAATGAGCAGTTCTTC. Translation: CASSPGTRTLAYNEQFF.

This chain uses TRBV6-5 with TRBJ1-2, with 9 bases aligning to TRBD1. V lost 4 bases to trimming and J lost 5 bases; unmatched junction nucleotides: 5. The CDR3 sequence is 14 residues long. Germline V gene lookup returns CDR1 MNHEY and CDR2 SVGAGI. The CDR3 DNA follows: TGTGCCAGCAGTTCCACAGGGGGCTATTATGGCTACACCTTC. This sequence encodes CASSSTGGYYGYTF.

V is TRBV29-1 and J is TRBJ1-4; D remains ambiguous. V lost 0 bases and J 5 bases, leaving 13 bases between the germline ends. Germline loops: CDR1 SQVTM, CDR2 ANQGSEA. The CDR3 is made up of 15 amino acids. The CDR3 DNA reads TGCAGCGTTGAAGACGGGTGGCCGGGGAATGAAAAACTGTTTTTT. It specifies CSVEDGWPGNEKLFF.

The V gene is TRBV7-9, the J gene TRBJ2-4; D possibly corresponds to TRBD2 (6 bases). The CDR3 contains 17 residues. Germline CDR1 is SEHNR and CDR2 is FQNEAQ (reference sequence). V was clipped by 0 bases and J by 0 bases, with 12 bases between them. The CDR3 reads CASSLAGTAIAKNIQYF. The CDR3 DNA follows: TGTGCCAGCAGCTTAGCCGGGACTGCAATAGCCAAAAACATTCAGTACTTC.

This rearrangement joins TRBV6-1 to TRBJ1-1, with TRBD1 matching 7 bases. Germline trimming cut 6 bases from V and 4 bases from J; bases unmatched to any gene: 5. The germline gives CDR1 MNHNS, CDR2 SASEGT. This CDR3 contains 13 residues. CDR3 in DNA: TGTGCCAGCAGCCAGCCAGGGGGCACTGAAGCTTTCTTT. Amino acids: CASSQPGGTEAFF.

The V and J genes are TRBV28 and TRBJ2-3, with 9 positions matching TRBD2. V was pared by 3 bases and J by 3 bases, with 7 bases of the junction left unmatched. Germline assignment: CDR1 MDHEN and CDR2 SYDVKM. The CDR3 contains 16 residues. This CDR3 is CASSFLAGVGTDTQYF. CDR3 sequence (DNA): TGTGCCAGCAGTTTTTTAGCGGGAGTGGGGACAGATACGCAGTATTTT.

The chain is built from TRBV13 and TRBJ1-1, with D unclear. The V gene lost 6 bases and the J gene lost 8 bases, with 13 bases spanning the gap. This CDR3 contains 12 residues. Germline V gene lookup returns CDR1 PRHDT and CDR2 FYEKMQ (reference sequence). DNA for the CDR3: TGTGCCAGCAGTTCCTCCACTCCAGAAGCTTTCTTT. Translation gives CASSSSTPEAFF.

V usage is TRBV27 and J usage is TRBJ2-7; 9 bases agree with TRBD2. In germline, CDR1 is MNHEY, CDR2 SMNVEV (reference sequence). Germline trimming cut 2 bases from V and 0 bases from J; bases unmatched to any gene: 2. The CDR3 spans 15 residues. In nucleotides, the CDR3 is TGTGCCAGCAGTTTAAAGGGACTAGCCTCCTACGAGCAGTACTTC. Protein product: CASSLKGLASYEQYF.

This clone turned up a few times. CDR3 bases: TGCGCCAGCAGCTTGGGTTCCAGCGGGGGGTATAGCACAGATACGCAGTATTTT. This translates into CASSLGSSGGYSTDTQYF. V gene TRBV5-1 combines with J gene TRBJ2-3; TRBD2 matches 9 bases. In germline, CDR1 is SGHRS, CDR2 YFSETQ. The V gene end was trimmed by 0 bases and the J gene end by 0 bases; junction bases not matched to a gene: 8. This CDR3 spans 18 amino acids.